These 30 T cell receptor beta chains were sequenced from one sample in a study of T cell repertoires in cytomegalovirus infection. TCRdb re-derived calls from the reads in MiXCR, one entry per CDR3 protein. The table includes 450,000 to 550,000 distinct CDR3 sequences, roughly 42% detected once. Antigen specificity for these receptors is unknown. Here the sequenced sample was cultured PBMCs, taken from culture after CMV antigen stimulation. The receptors were sampled from a human donor in good health (CMV status not recorded). Some clones in this sample may be carry-over from other donors' samples.

Comments on this clonotype: At one end, the junction sequence differs from germline, possibly due to a read error. The V and J genes are TRBV20-1 and TRBJ2-5; no clear D gene. The germline V gene has CDR1 DFQATT and CDR2 SNEGSKA (reference sequence). The CDR3 is 14 residues long. This CDR3 reads CSARPTVSQGTQYF. The CDR3 coding sequence is TGCAGTGCTAGACCCACCGTTTCCCAAGGGACCCAGTACTTC.

The rearrangement uses TRBV6-8 and TRBJ2-3; D unresolved. V lost 5 bases, J lost 2 bases, and 14 bases lay in between. CDR1 is MNHGY, CDR2 SAAAGT, per germline. The CDR3 is 15 residues long. The CDR3 loop is CASSRVSRATDTQYF. The CDR3 DNA is TGTGCCAGCAGTAGAGTGTCTAGGGCCACAGATACGCAGTATTTT.

The chain recombines TRBV7-8 with TRBJ2-4; D possibly corresponds to TRBD1 (5 bases). Germline V gene data show CDR1 as SGHVS and CDR2 as FQNEAQ. The V end lost 0 bases, the J end lost 3 bases, and 18 bases lay between the germline ends. There are 18 residues in the CDR3. CDR3 region: CASSLALRRSRVKNIQYF. DNA for the CDR3: TGTGCCAGCAGCTTAGCGCTCCGGCGTTCCAGGGTCAAAAACATTCAGTACTTC.

This clonotype appeared a few times. This sequence joins TRBV7-2 and TRBJ1-5, with D unresolved. The CDR3 loop spans 13 amino acids. Between the trimmed V and J ends, which lost 3 bases and 5 bases, there was a span of 8 bases. CDR1 is SGHTA and CDR2 is FQGNSA in the germline V gene. The CDR3: CASSFAYDQPQHF. CDR3 bases: TGTGCCAGCAGCTTTGCCTATGATCAGCCCCAGCATTTT. Drawing the rest from reference TRBV7-2 and TRBJ1-5, the complete variable domain is GAGVSQSPSNKVTEKGKDVELRCDPISGHTALYWYRQSLGQGLEFLIYFQGNSAPDKSGLPSDRFSAERTGGSVSTLTIQRTQQEDSAVYLCASSFAYDQPQHFGDGTRLSIL.

This sequence joins TRBV7-2 and TRBJ2-7, with TRBD1 matching 7 bases. The CDR3 is 15 residues long. The J segment lost 2 bases and the V segment lost 3 bases, leaving 7 bases of the junction unmatched. Germline CDR1 is SGHTA and CDR2 is FQGNSA. The CDR3 region has the DNA TGTGCCAGCAGCTTTAGAGGACAGGTTACCTACGAGCAGTACTTC. The encoded protein is CASSFRGQVTYEQYF.

This clonotype was seen a handful of times. The CDR3 sequence is CASSFSGAQQTQYF. DNA of the CDR3: TGTGCCAGCAGTTTCTCGGGGGCTCAACAGACCCAGTACTTC. This chain connects TRBV2 to TRBJ2-5; either TRBD1 or TRBD2 may fit D (6 bases each). The V end was cut by 5 bases, the J end by 6 bases, with 16 bases between. CDR3 length: 14 residues. Germline V gives CDR1 SNHLY, CDR2 FYNNEI.

CDR3 amino acids: CASSHEPGTSGRGANEQFF. CDR3 in DNA: TGTGCCAGCAGTCACGAGCCAGGGACTAGCGGGAGAGGGGCGAATGAGCAGTTCTTC. J is TRBJ2-1 and V is TRBV6-2 or TRBV6-3; TRBD2 matches 14 bases. From germline, CDR1 is MNHEY and CDR2 SVGEGT. There are 19 residues in the CDR3. The J segment lost 7 bases and the V segment lost 5 bases, leaving 16 bases of the junction unmatched.

The table lists this clonotype with a few counts. This chain links TRBV7-2 with TRBJ2-1; no clear D gene. Per germline, CDR1 SGHTA and CDR2 FQGNSA. Trimming removed 4 bases from V and 9 bases from J, with 16 bases in between. The CDR3 length is 14 residues. CDR3 sequence reads: CASSSETYPIEQFF. The CDR3 region has the DNA TGTGCCAGCAGCTCAGAGACCTACCCGATTGAGCAGTTCTTC.

This clonotype was counted a few times. V and J are TRBV6-5 and TRBJ1-2, with unresolved D. Trimming took 3 bases from V and 5 from J, leaving 16 bases between them. This CDR3 is built from 15 residues. The germline gives CDR1 MNHEY, CDR2 SVGAGI. The DNA for the CDR3 is TGTGCCAGCAGTTATCTAGGTGGGAACCCATATGGCTACACCTTC. It yields the protein CASSYLGGNPYGYTF.

The rearrangement links TRBV20-1 to TRBJ2-1, with 13 positions matching TRBD2. This CDR3 region has 14 residues. V gave up 5 bases and J gave up 5 bases; unmatched junction bases: 3. CDR1 and CDR2 from the germline V gene are DFQATT and SNEGSKA (reference sequence). CDR3 sequence (DNA): TGCAGTGCTTCCGGGACTAGCGGGAACAATGAGCAGTTCTTC. Protein: CSASGTSGNNEQFF.

The chain couples TRBV5-1 to TRBJ1-2, with D unresolved. The CDR3 has 13 amino acids. Germline CDR1 is SGHRS and CDR2 is YFSETQ. V lost 4 bases to trimming and J lost 4 bases, with 11 bases between them. The CDR3 loop reads CASSPDAGYGYTF. In nucleotides, the CDR3 is TGCGCCAGCAGCCCGGACGCCGGCTATGGCTACACCTTC.

The genes are TRBV7-2 and TRBJ2-3; D remains ambiguous. Trimming took 0 bases from V and 8 from J, leaving 9 bases between them. Looked up from germline, CDR1 is SGHTA and CDR2 is FQGNSA. The CDR3 has 13 amino acids. The CDR3 coding sequence is TGTGCCAGCAGCTTAGCGGATCGGGTTACGCAGTATTTT. Translated: CASSLADRVTQYF.

This sequence joins TRBV4-3 and TRBJ2-1; 10 bases match TRBD2. The V segment lost 0 bases and the J segment 6 bases; nucleotides outside the gene matches: 11. This CDR3 is 18 amino acids long. In germline, CDR1 is LGHNA, CDR2 YSLEER. In DNA form, the CDR3 reads TGCGCCAGCAGCCAAGAGTCTGCAGCGGGAGGGTTCGGCAATGAGCAGTTCTTC. Its protein is CASSQESAAGGFGNEQFF.

The chain uses TRBV6-6 and TRBJ2-7; D is ambiguous. Trimming removed 6 bases at V and 3 bases at J, with 9 bases between. The CDR3 loop spans 12 amino acids. Germline V gene sequence: CDR1 MNHNY, CDR2 SVGAGI (reference sequence). CDR3 loop: CASRQLDYEQYF. CDR3 nucleotides: TGTGCCAGCAGACAGCTCGACTACGAGCAGTACTTC.

This rearrangement joins TRBV2 to TRBJ2-5, with a tentative D call TRBD2 (7 bases). CDR3 length: 15 residues. V lost 4 bases and J 4 bases, leaving 16 bases between the germline ends. CDR1 and CDR2 from the germline V gene are SNHLY and FYNNEI. CDR3 sequence reads: CASSAWRGPGETQYF. CDR3 nucleotide sequence: TGTGCCAGCAGTGCCTGGCGGGGGCCCGGAGAGACCCAGTACTTC. Together with reference TRBV2 and TRBJ2-5, the CDR3 gives the full variable domain: EPEVTQTPSHQVTQMGQEVILRCVPISNHLYFYWYRQILGQKVEFLVSFYNNEISEKSEIFDDQFSVERPDGSNFTLKIRSTKLEDSAMYFCASSAWRGPGETQYFGPGTRLLVL.

This chain links TRBV7-8 with TRBJ2-3; D tentatively fits TRBD1 or TRBD2 (5 bases each). V was clipped by 5 bases and J by 3 bases, with 15 bases between them. The V gene's germline CDR1 is SGHVS and CDR2 FQNEAQ. CDR3 size: 15 residues. The CDR3 sequence: CASSPMQGGTDTQYF. CDR3 bases: TGTGCCAGCAGCCCCATGCAGGGCGGGACAGATACGCAGTATTTT. Variable domain in full (rest from reference TRBV7-8 and TRBJ2-3): GAGVSQSPRYKVAKRGQDVALRCDPISGHVSLFWYQQALGQGPEFLTYFQNEAQLDKSGLPSDRFFAERPEGSVSTLKIQRTQQEDSAVYLCASSPMQGGTDTQYFGPGTRLTVL.

The gene calls are TRBV19 and TRBJ1-1; D may be TRBD1 (5 bases). V lost 4 bases and J lost 1, with 10 bases in between. Germline CDR1 and CDR2: LNHDA and SQIVND (reference sequence). CDR3 size: 14 residues. CDR3 DNA: TGTGCCAGTAGTACAGGGATACCGAACACTGAAGCTTTCTTT. Protein product: CASSTGIPNTEAFF.

V and J are TRBV7-2 and TRBJ2-6; D ambiguous. The CDR3 is made up of 15 amino acids. V lost 1 base and J 4 bases, leaving 8 bases between the germline ends. CDR1 is SGHTA and CDR2 is FQGNSA in the germline V gene. The CDR3 region has the DNA TGTGCCAGCAGCTTAGGGTTTACGGGGGCCAACGTCCTGACTTTC. This gives the protein CASSLGFTGANVLTF.

The chain has TRBV7-2 and TRBJ1-1, with 7 positions matching TRBD1. V lost 3 bases to trimming and J lost 9 bases; unmatched junction nucleotides: 4. CDR1 and CDR2 (germline): SGHTA, FQGNSA. The CDR3 extends over 12 amino acids. CDR3 sequence reads: CASSFRQGQAFF. CDR3 DNA: TGTGCCAGCAGCTTCCGACAGGGACAAGCTTTCTTT.

This clonotype was recorded a few times. DNA for the CDR3: TGTGCCAGCAGTTCAGGAAGGGACTGGAGCTCTGGAAACACCATATATTTT. Protein product: CASSSGRDWSSGNTIYF. The J gene is TRBJ1-3, the V gene TRBV12-3 or TRBV12-4; possible D gene TRBD1, 5 bases. This CDR3 contains 17 residues. The ends were cut back, 4 bases at V and 0 bases at J, with 16 bases in the middle.

V gene TRBV20-1 combines with J gene TRBJ1-1; 8 bases are a match to TRBD1. The CDR3 has 13 residues. After removal of 6 bases from V and 3 bases from J, the junction contained 6 bases not matched to a gene. Germline V lookup: CDR1 DFQATT, CDR2 SNEGSKA (reference sequence). CDR3 sequence (DNA): TGCAGTGCGACGGACAGGGAGGACACTGAAGCTTTCTTT. It specifies CSATDREDTEAFF.

Details on this clonotype: Here the CDR3 omits its conserved ending phenylalanine or tryptophan, so a read error is the likely source. The chain combines TRBV12-3 or TRBV12-4 with TRBJ1-1; no clear D. There are 14 residues in the CDR3. With 1 base removed from V and 0 bases from J, the gap between germline ends came to 6 bases. DNA of the CDR3: TGTGCCAGCAGTTTAGGGGCGGTGAACACTGAAGCTTTCCTT. Translated, it gives CASSLGAVNTEAFL.

The rearrangement uses TRBV30 and TRBJ2-7; tentatively, D is TRBD1 (7 bases). CDR3 size: 15 residues. CDR1 GTSNPN and CDR2 SVGIG come from the germline V gene (reference sequence). V was cut by 1 base and J by 3 bases, with 16 bases left in between. The CDR3 protein is CAWSDGTEGGYEQYF. In DNA form, the CDR3 reads TGTGCCTGGAGTGACGGGACAGAGGGAGGCTACGAGCAGTACTTC.

The chain has TRBV12-3 or TRBV12-4 and TRBJ2-3; no firm D call. There are 13 residues in the CDR3. The germline V and J ends were trimmed by 6 bases and 3 bases, with 10 bases remaining between them. CDR3 DNA: TGTGCCAGCAGGACGACCCCGACAGATACGCAGTATTTT. This gives the protein CASRTTPTDTQYF.

This clonotype was found a few times. V and J are TRBV4-1 and TRBJ1-5; no clear D. Trimming cost V 0 bases and J 3 bases, with 15 bases left between them. CDR3 size: 17 residues. Germline loops: CDR1 MGHRA, CDR2 YSYEKL. The CDR3 nucleotides read TGCGCCAGCAGCCAAGATGGGTCGACGGACTACAATCAGCCCCAGCATTTT. It is translated as CASSQDGSTDYNQPQHF.

The V call is TRBV7-9, the J call TRBJ2-1; 10 bases are a match to TRBD2. The germline CDR1 and CDR2 sequences are SEHNR and FQNEAQ (reference sequence). The CDR3 has 21 amino acids. After removal of 4 bases from V and 4 bases from J, the junction contained 22 bases not matched to a gene. The CDR3 protein is CASSSKLAGPFSASPYNEQFF. The CDR3 DNA follows: TGTGCCAGCAGCTCCAAACTAGCGGGACCTTTCTCCGCCTCCCCGTACAATGAGCAGTTCTTC.

This clonotype has more than one count but fewer than ten. The chain carries TRBV6-5 and TRBJ2-1, with D tentatively TRBD1 (5 bases). Trimming cost V 2 bases and J 6 bases, with 11 bases left between them. CDR3 length: 14 amino acids. Germline CDR1 reads MNHEY; CDR2 reads SVGAGI. In DNA, the CDR3 is TGTGCCAGCAGTTACGGGGTTGGGGCCAATGAGCAGTTCTTC. Its protein product is CASSYGVGANEQFF.

The chain recombines TRBV12-3 or TRBV12-4 with TRBJ1-3, with D maybe TRBD1 (5 bases). Trimming took off 2 bases at V and 3 bases at J, with 11 bases between the two ends. CDR3 length: 15 residues. CDR3 residues: CASSLYRGFGNTIYF. The DNA for the CDR3 is TGTGCCAGCAGTTTATATCGGGGGTTTGGAAACACCATATATTTT.

V usage is TRBV11-2 and J usage is TRBJ2-7; the D gene is possibly TRBD2 (5 bases). The ends were cut back, 5 bases at V and 0 bases at J, with 17 bases in the middle. From germline, CDR1 is SGHAT and CDR2 FQNNGV. The CDR3 is 16 amino acids. The CDR3 coding sequence is TGTGCCAGCAGCCTGTCTGGCAGGAGGAGCTCCTACGAGCAGTACTTC. Its protein is CASSLSGRRSSYEQYF.

The chain joins TRBV20-1 to TRBJ2-1, with 9 nucleotides matching TRBD2. Trimming at V came to 6 bases and at J to 9 bases, leaving 15 bases not matched to a gene. The CDR3 is 15 amino acids. Germline V gene data show CDR1 as DFQATT and CDR2 as SNEGSKA (reference sequence). Here the CDR3 reads CSAPPAGSGSAEQFF. The CDR3 DNA is TGCAGTGCCCCCCCAGCGGGTAGCGGGAGTGCTGAGCAGTTCTTC.